This is a list of T cell receptor beta chains from one sample in a study of shared clonotypes between healthy human individuals. Only in-frame clones appear in the TCRdb table, and some are missing; sequencing was by immunoSEQ multiplex PCR. The sample has around 500,000 clones; around 85% are singletons. Sequences were obtained from PBMCs. These receptors were collected from a woman in her thirties or forties in good health. Some clones in this sample may be carry-over from other donors' samples. Both conserved end residues are part of each CDR3. D genes are given only for firm matches. A clone size is listed for some rows: how often the clone was seen (once, few, many), or a class if it is expanded.

size	D	J	V	CDR3
few	-	TRBJ2-1	TRBV6-5	CASSPTGDRQFF
-	TRBD1	TRBJ2-5	TRBV2	CASGQGEETQYF
-	TRBD1	TRBJ2-4	TRBV7-8	CASSLGLQGATNIQYF
-	-	TRBJ2-1	TRBV28	CASSTGYYNEQFF
-	TRBD1	TRBJ1-2	TRBV14	CASSQGQGEVDGYTF
-	TRBD1	TRBJ1-4	TRBV5-1	CASSKDRVANEKLFF
-	-	TRBJ2-7	TRBV18	CASSPSGSYEQYF
few	-	TRBJ1-1	TRBV6-5	CASSPRLNTEAFF
-	-	TRBJ2-2	TRBV7-3	CASSLTAQPGELFF
-	-	TRBJ2-1	TRBV29-1	CSGLLQARTYNEQFF
-	-	TRBJ1-5	TRBV19	CASSQAAQVHNQPQHF
-	-	TRBJ2-2	TRBV2	CASKDIWNTGELFF
-	-	TRBJ2-1	TRBV20-1	CSAKVVIEQFF
few	TRBD1	TRBJ1-2	TRBV27	CASSFGQGSGYTF
-	-	TRBJ2-6	TRBV19	CASSINWGSGANVLTF
-	-	TRBJ2-7	TRBV6-6	CASSYSTGFDEQYF
-	-	TRBJ2-2	TRBV5-6	CASIMRREPANTGELFF
-	-	TRBJ2-3	TRBV30	CACVGTGDTQYF
-	-	TRBJ2-7	TRBV6-5	CASSEGYEQYF
few	-	TRBJ2-2	TRBV5-1	CASSLVLGGELFF
-	-	TRBJ2-5	TRBV19	CASSIPGLIETQYF
once	-	TRBJ2-5	TRBV11-2	CASSSRQVQETQYF
-	TRBD1	TRBJ2-4	TRBV19	CASSQDRAGIQYF
-	-	TRBJ2-2	TRBV28	CASRTPSTGELFF
-	TRBD2	TRBJ2-5	TRBV11-2	CASVLATGGTQYF
-	-	-	TRBV6-1	CATRRGGDLDEQYF
-	TRBD1	TRBJ2-3	TRBV10-3	CAISESLTGGDTQYF
-	-	TRBJ1-5	TRBV28	CAAVGSNQPQHF
-	-	TRBJ1-2	TRBV28	CAGRGSSNYGYTF
-	-	TRBJ2-5	TRBV6-5	CASSYSWGQETQYF
-	TRBD1	TRBJ1-1	TRBV28	CAILGQGAEAFF
-	-	TRBJ2-7	TRBV11-2	CASSLGTVYEQYF
-	-	TRBJ1-1	TRBV6-1	CASSERPRGTEAFF
-	-	TRBJ2-1	TRBV9	CASSPQGSHNEQFF
few	TRBD2	TRBJ2-3	TRBV5-1	CASSLGAGGRSDTQYF
-	-	TRBJ1-5	TRBV7-6	CASSLGRGSNQPQHF
-	-	TRBJ2-3	TRBV19	CASSPHLGDTQYF
-	TRBD1	TRBJ2-3	TRBV11-3	CASSTGQLGTDTQYF
few	TRBD2	TRBJ2-7	TRBV7-9	CASSNSGRSYEQYF
-	-	-	TRBV5-4	CASSLEVSSYEQYF
-	TRBD1	TRBJ1-5	TRBV18	CACSPQGDQPRHF
-	-	TRBJ2-3	TRBV5-3	CARSRLASTDTQYF
-	TRBD2	TRBJ2-1	TRBV7-7	CASSSGLAGVEQFF
-	-	TRBJ2-2	TRBV4-3	CASSQALANTGELFF
-	-	TRBJ2-7	TRBV19	CASSQGFSGQYF
-	-	TRBJ2-5	TRBV30	CAWSDRAQETQYF
-	TRBD2	TRBJ2-7	TRBV4-1	CASSRGSGVGSEQYF
-	-	TRBJ2-7	TRBV11-2	CASSFDRWIYEQYF
-	TRBD1	TRBJ2-2	TRBV28	CASRRQGPGELFF
once	TRBD2	TRBJ2-3	TRBV10-3	CAISGAVGLAGGDTQYF
-	TRBD1	TRBJ1-4	TRBV5-1	CASSPRTGGYEKLFF
-	-	TRBJ1-2	TRBV19	CASSGVGAVYGYTF
-	TRBD2	TRBJ2-7	TRBV6-1	CASSEGGGSGVYEQYF
-	-	TRBJ2-7	TRBV28	CASRRVGVDYEQYF